This T cell receptor (beta chain) was retrieved from a study of T cells in Graves' hyperthyroidism and ophthalmopathy. The source material, RNA transcripts, was used to amplify TCR beta CDR3 regions. HTBI primers were used for first-round RT-PCR of the TCR CDR3. MiXCR, run by TCRdb on the multiplex PCR reads, gives a single entry per CDR3 protein. The top ten hold less than 8.5% of the sample, which has hundreds of thousands of distinct CDR3 sequences, about 45% seen once. This clonotype was observed at least ten times. Antigen: not known. Study observations and caveats: Most thyroid clonotypes that were expanded above 0.001 also turned up in blood. Ophthalmopathy and stable hyperthyroidism were told apart by a 13 V-J model. Ophthalmopathy was predicted by the model a median of roughly 6 months ahead of onset.

The origin of this receptor is an adult man with Graves' disease, either hyperthyroidism or ophthalmopathy (not recorded which). The sample consisted of peripheral blood or thyroid tissue (not recorded which).

The DNA of the CDR3 is TGTGCCAGCAGCGCAACCAGGGGCAGCGGGACTAACTATGGCTACACCTTC. It specifies CASSATRGSGTNYGYTF. The chain couples TRBV7-2 to TRBJ1-2; weak D call: TRBD1 (6 bases). CDR1 and CDR2 from the germline V gene are SGHTA and FQGNSA. The CDR3 runs 17 residues. V lost 5 bases and J lost 0, with 19 bases in between.